Sequencing of this T cell receptor (beta chain) was carried out in a study of T cell responses to AZD1222 COVID-19 vaccine. General study findings and limits: Along spike, vaccine-associated CD4 TCRs were found throughout, with dominance at 160-218 and 743-854. The sample set comprised mostly white British donors with more females, and clonal diversity was possibly underestimated.

Timing groups of about 4 and about 12 weeks for second doses were pooled. Concerning this clone: Its antigen is unidentified.

The V end lost 6 bases, the J end lost 2 bases, and 11 bases lay between the germline ends. The CDR3 has 13 amino acids. Germline CDR1 reads MNHEY; CDR2 reads SVGEGT. Method: immunoSEQ multiplex PCR; TCRdb's copy keeps in-frame clones and lacks some. The sample consists of about 46,000 clones, roughly 89% of them appearing once. The TCR comes from an adult who received the AZD1222 COVID-19 vaccine. The chain links TRBV6-2 or TRBV6-3 to TRBJ2-7; possible D gene TRBD2, 5 bases. The starting material was peripheral blood, obtained 28 days after the second AZD1222 dose. The CDR3 region has the DNA TGTGCCAGCAGCCTCGGACTCGCCTACGAGCAGTACTTC. It codes for CASSLGLAYEQYF.